This T cell receptor beta chain was captured in a study of cytomegalovirus exposure and HLA in healthy donors. PCR employed 60 Vbeta and 13 Jbeta primers. Profiling relied on immunoSEQ multiplex PCR, and the TCRdb table lists in-frame clones only, not all of them. Of 150,000 to 200,000 clones in the sample, about 63% were seen once. This sequence was found in a middle-aged woman in good health and CMV-seropositive. Sequenced material: PBMCs.

CDR3 bases: TGTGCCAGCAGCGCTAAGACAGGGTCACACACTGAAGCTTTCTTT. It encodes CASSAKTGSHTEAFF. The chain recombines TRBV9 with TRBJ1-1; TRBD1 agrees at 7 bases. The CDR3 spans 15 residues. J was trimmed by 3 bases and V by 3 bases; bases with no gene match: 8. CDR1 is SGDLS and CDR2 is YYNGEE in the germline V gene.